This T cell receptor (beta chain) came from a study of PD-1 blockade in classical Hodgkin lymphoma. The wider study: The patients were dosed with nivolumab 3 mg/kg, infused intravenously every 2 weeks.

Findings and caveats of the study: Newly diagnosed patients and complete responders had comparable diversity at baseline.

This clone has only a few counts. Its specificity is unknown. Brentuximab vedotin exposure varied, and every patient relapsed after autologous stem cell transplantation. When best responses were assessed, they were complete response, partial response or progressive disease. TCRdb keeps only in-frame clones here, not all; method: immunoSEQ multiplex PCR. The sample yields 20,000 or so clones, approximately 84% seen once. CDR3 size: 15 residues. Trimming at V came to 5 bases and at J to 7 bases, leaving 10 bases not matched to a gene. CDR1 and CDR2 from the germline V gene are SGHTA and FQGNSA. The V and J genes are TRBV7-2 and TRBJ2-7, with 11 bases fitting TRBD2. The TCR originated in a human donor with classical Hodgkin lymphoma. The source was peripheral blood mononuclear cells (PBMCs), collected at baseline. CDR3 residues: CASSPDSGGAREQYF. The DNA for the CDR3 is TGTGCCAGCAGCCCTGATAGCGGGGGGGCTAGAGAGCAGTACTTC.